This T cell receptor beta chain was captured by sequencing in a study of T-cell reconstitution after alpha-beta-depleted transplantation in children. This clonotype was counted at least ten times. Its antigen is still unknown. Study results and caveats: Newly produced T cells mostly provided counts and TCRbeta diversity after one year, as hyperexpanded clones declined.

J was trimmed by 8 bases and V by 5 bases; bases with no gene match: 9. Per the germline V gene, CDR1 is MGHDK and CDR2 is SYGVNS. The CDR3 spans 14 residues. Researchers prepared the TCRbeta library using unique molecular identifiers, the study reports. TCRdb ran MiXCR on the PCR reads and lists one entry per CDR3 protein. The table shows approximately 70,000 distinct CDR3 sequences, with 4.9% occurring only once. The TCR originated in a boy under three years old who had a stem cell transplant for acute myeloid leukemia, so the T cells may come from the graft donor. The rearrangement joins TRBV25-1 to TRBJ2-1, with 7 bases aligning to TRBD1. The sequencing used PBMCs, mostly from graft donor cells, collected 180 days after TCRalphabeta/CD19-depleted stem cell transplant. The CDR3 DNA follows: TGTGCCAGCAGTACGGTAAACAGGGGCGATGAGCAGTTCTTC. Protein sequence: CASSTVNRGDEQFF.